One and the same sample provided the 3 T cell receptor beta chains below, sequenced in a study of naive and memory T cell subsets. Both TRBC1 and TRBC2 were covered by a beta constant-region primer of two equimolar oligonucleotides. TCRdb re-analysed the UMI-ligation and nested PCR reads in MiXCR, keeping a single row per CDR3 protein. The sample carries tens of thousands of distinct CDR3 sequences, under 15% recorded once. The source material was central memory CD4+ T cells from blood. All receptors come from a human donor in good health.

This clonotype was counted many times. The rearrangement joins TRBV30 to TRBJ1-5; tentatively, D is TRBD1 (5 bases). The V gene lost 1 base and the J gene lost 6 bases, with 7 bases spanning the gap. The CDR3 contains 12 residues. Germline V CDR1 and CDR2: GTSNPN, SVGIG (reference sequence). The CDR3 is CAWSGQGQPQHF. CDR3 DNA: TGTGCCTGGAGTGGTCAGGGTCAGCCCCAGCATTTT.

This clonotype is deemed medium-sized. V usage is TRBV7-2 and J usage is TRBJ2-2; D may be TRBD1 or TRBD2 (5 bases each). Germline CDR1 is SGHTA and CDR2 is FQGNSA. The CDR3 is made up of 15 amino acids. Trimming took 2 bases from V and 5 from J, leaving 12 bases between them. The CDR3 reads CASSLMGPGTGELFF. The CDR3 coding sequence is TGTGCCAGCAGCTTAATGGGGCCGGGAACCGGGGAGCTGTTTTTT.

Remarks on this clonotype: Germline and junction disagree at one end, which may indicate a read error. Written as DNA, the CDR3 is TGTTCCAGCAGCACCACAGTGGACACTGAAGCTTTCTTT. Translation gives CSSSTTVDTEAFF. V gene TRBV7-8 combines with J gene TRBJ1-1; D remains unclear. The length of the CDR3 is 13 residues. Germline V gene sequence: CDR1 SGHVS, CDR2 FQNEAQ.